A single sample gave rise to the 32 T cell receptor beta chains below, sequenced in a study of blood T cell repertoires in COVID-19. The data were produced by immunoSEQ multiplex PCR, yet TCRdb's version contains in-frame clones alone and is incomplete. This table has about 240,000 clones, about 79% appearing once. Sequenced: peripheral blood. The receptors were gathered from a woman aged 80 or older with acute or convalescent COVID-19.

The chain employs TRBV30 and TRBJ2-1; 9 nucleotides match TRBD2. Germline V gene data show CDR1 as GTSNPN and CDR2 as SVGIG (reference sequence). The J segment lost 4 bases and the V segment lost 0 bases, leaving 4 bases of the junction unmatched. The CDR3 is 15 residues long. CDR3 DNA sequence: TGTGCCTGGAGTGTAGGAGCGGGGGGATACAATGAGCAGTTCTTC. Amino acids: CAWSVGAGGYNEQFF.

CDR3: CASSYGTGGLDGYTF. For the CDR3, the DNA is TGTGCCAGCAGCTACGGGACAGGGGGCTTGGATGGCTACACCTTC. This chain joins TRBV9 and TRBJ1-2; TRBD1 matches 12 bases. The germline gives CDR1 SGDLS, CDR2 YYNGEE. This CDR3 contains 15 residues. The J segment lost 6 bases and the V segment lost 4 bases, leaving 7 bases of the junction unmatched.

The chain employs TRBV5-1 and TRBJ2-7, with a weak D call TRBD2 (6 bases). CDR1 is SGHRS, CDR2 YFSETQ, per germline. V gave up 1 base and J gave up 2 bases, with 13 bases separating them. The CDR3 contains 15 residues. CDR3 in amino acids: CASSLSGGAPYEQYF. The CDR3 bases are TGCGCCAGCAGCTTGAGTGGCGGGGCCCCCTACGAGCAGTACTTC.

The chain couples TRBV4-2 to TRBJ2-7; TRBD2 agrees at 11 bases. CDR3 length: 15 amino acids. J lost 2 bases, V lost 5 bases, and 5 bases had no gene match. Germline CDR1 is LGHNA and CDR2 is YNFKEQ. The CDR3, as DNA: TGTGCCAGCAGCGCCACTAGCGGGGGTACCTACGAGCAGTACTTC. The encoded protein is CASSATSGGTYEQYF.

The chain joins TRBV5-1 to TRBJ1-1, with 8 bases lining up with TRBD1. Germline V gives CDR1 SGHRS, CDR2 YFSETQ. The CDR3 totals 16 residues. V lost 4 bases to trimming and J lost 0 bases; unmatched junction nucleotides: 8. CDR3 DNA sequence: TGCGCCAGCAGCCGACAGGGGAGAAACATGAACACTGAAGCTTTCTTT. Its protein is CASSRQGRNMNTEAFF.

This clone appeared a few times. The V call is TRBV5-1, the J call TRBJ1-3; D is uncertain. CDR1 is SGHRS and CDR2 is YFSETQ in the germline V gene. The CDR3 totals 14 residues. Deletions cut 4 bases from V and 0 bases from J, with 8 bases between. The CDR3 loop reads CASSPEYSGNTIYF. The CDR3 coding sequence is TGCGCCAGCAGCCCCGAGTACTCTGGAAACACCATATATTTT.

The chain combines TRBV18 with TRBJ2-5; tentative D call: TRBD2 (6 bases). Trimming removed 6 bases from V and 4 bases from J, with 18 bases in between. This CDR3 spans 15 amino acids. Germline CDR1 is KGHSH and CDR2 is LQKENI. CDR3 loop: CASSMDLRGRETQYF. The CDR3 DNA is TGTGCCAGCTCGATGGATTTGCGGGGAAGAGAGACCCAGTACTTC.

The rearrangement uses TRBV3-1 (or the pseudogene TRBV3-2) and TRBJ2-7; D is possibly TRBD1 (6 bases). Trimming removed 2 bases from V and 4 bases from J, with 18 bases in between. The CDR3 consists of 16 residues. Germline lookup yields CDR1 LGHDT and CDR2 YNNKEL (reference sequence). CDR3 sequence reads: CASSQYGRGESYEQYF. The CDR3 DNA follows: TGTGCCAGCAGCCAATATGGCAGGGGAGAGTCTTACGAGCAGTACTTC.

V is TRBV9 and J is TRBJ1-2; D gene uncertain. The V end lost 0 bases, the J end lost 0 bases, and 12 bases lay between the germline ends. The CDR3 spans 16 residues. CDR1 is SGDLS, CDR2 YYNGEE, per germline. DNA of the CDR3: TGTGCCAGCAGCGTAGGAGGCAGACGATCTAACTATGGCTACACCTTC. Residues: CASSVGGRRSNYGYTF.

The chain recombines TRBV12-5 with TRBJ1-4; 8 positions agree with TRBD1. CDR1 and CDR2 from the germline V gene are LGHNT and FRNRAP. This CDR3 has 14 residues. Trimming took 5 bases from V and 5 from J; bases not matched to a gene: 4. The CDR3 loop reads CASGPGQGNEKLFF. CDR3 bases: TGTGCTAGTGGTCCTGGACAGGGAAATGAAAAACTGTTTTTT.

The J gene is TRBJ2-3, the V gene TRBV19; 10 bases match TRBD2. The germline CDR1 and CDR2 sequences are LNHDA and SQIVND (reference sequence). This CDR3 is built from 15 residues. Trimming took 5 bases from V and 0 from J; bases not matched to a gene: 2. The CDR3 loop reads CASSLAGGSTDTQYF. The CDR3 DNA follows: TGTGCCAGTAGTTTAGCGGGGGGCAGCACAGATACGCAGTATTTT.

The chain carries TRBV11-2 and TRBJ2-7; no clear D. Trimming shortened V by 5 bases and J by 2 bases, and 16 bases separated the two germline ends. The CDR3 is 15 residues long. Germline V gene sequence: CDR1 SGHAT, CDR2 FQNNGV. The CDR3, as DNA: TGTGCCAGCAGCGCCTCAACGCCGGGTACCTACGAGCAGTACTTC. Translation: CASSASTPGTYEQYF.

The chain uses TRBV19 and TRBJ1-1; a weak D match, TRBD1 (6 bases). There are 12 residues in the CDR3. The germline V and J ends were trimmed by 6 bases and 4 bases, with 9 bases remaining between them. Germline lookup yields CDR1 LNHDA and CDR2 SQIVND (reference sequence). The CDR3 loop is CASRGRGTEAFF. The CDR3 DNA reads TGTGCCAGTAGGGGCAGGGGCACTGAAGCTTTCTTT. The full variable domain, its missing parts supplied by reference TRBV19 and TRBJ1-1, is DGGITQSPKYLFRKEGQNVTLSCEQNLNHDAMYWYRQDPGQGLRLIYYSQIVNDFQKGDIAEGYSVSREKKESFPLTVTSAQKNPTAFYLCASRGRGTEAFFGQGTRLTVV.

This chain uses TRBV10-3 with TRBJ2-7; 11 bases line up with TRBD2. V trimming: 3 bases; J trimming: 5 bases; junction bases outside the gene matches: 3. The CDR3 sequence is 14 residues long. Per germline, CDR1 ENHRY and CDR2 SYGVKD. CDR3 sequence: CAISELAGVDEQYF. As DNA, the CDR3 is TGTGCCATCAGTGAACTAGCGGGGGTTGACGAGCAGTACTTC.

The chain recombines TRBV11-2 with TRBJ1-6, with no clear D. This CDR3 spans 15 amino acids. Germline CDR1 SGHAT, CDR2 FQNNGV. The V gene lost 6 bases and the J gene lost 4 bases, with 13 bases spanning the gap. CDR3 DNA sequence: TGTGCCAGCAGGGTAAATGGAGCTTATAATTCACCCCTCCACTTT. Amino acid sequence: CASRVNGAYNSPLHF.

A single count supports this clone. The rearrangement uses TRBV5-1 and TRBJ1-5; 7 bases are shared with TRBD1. The germline CDR1 and CDR2 sequences are SGHRS and YFSETQ. This CDR3 has 15 amino acids. V trimming: 1 base; J trimming: 2 bases; junction bases outside the gene matches: 3. CDR3 sequence: CASSLTGEGNQPQHF. For the CDR3, the DNA is TGCGCCAGCAGCTTGACAGGGGAGGGCAATCAGCCCCAGCATTTT. Supplemented by reference TRBV5-1 and TRBJ1-5, the full variable domain reads KAGVTQTPRYLIKTRGQQVTLSCSPISGHRSVSWYQQTPGQGLQFLFEYFSETQRNKGNFPGRFSGRQFSNSRSEMNVSTLELGDSALYLCASSLTGEGNQPQHFGDGTRLSIL.

This chain uses TRBV7-6 with TRBJ2-2; maybe TRBD2 (5 bases). CDR1 and CDR2 from the germline V gene are SGHVS and FNYEAQ. The CDR3 is 15 residues long. Deletions cut 1 base from V and 6 bases from J, with 12 bases between. CDR3 residues: CASSLVVPGSGELFF. The CDR3 nucleotides are TGTGCCAGCAGCTTAGTTGTTCCGGGGTCCGGGGAGCTGTTTTTT.

This chain uses TRBV28 with TRBJ1-1; TRBD1 matches 12 bases. The CDR3 length is 13 residues. CDR1 and CDR2 (germline): MDHEN, SYDVKM. The V segment lost 2 bases and the J segment 11 bases; nucleotides outside the gene matches: 3. CDR3 nucleotides: TGTGCCAGCAGTTTAGAGGGACAGGGGGCGGCTTTCTTT. It specifies CASSLEGQGAAFF.

The J gene is TRBJ2-1, the V gene TRBV25-1; D is uncertain. The CDR3 runs 13 residues. V lost 6 bases to trimming and J lost 2 bases, with 8 bases between them. The V gene's germline CDR1 is MGHDK and CDR2 SYGVNS. Here the CDR3 DNA reads TGTGCCAGCAGGTCTTATACCTACAATGAGCAGTTCTTC. Translating it yields CASRSYTYNEQFF.

The rearrangement links TRBV6-5 to TRBJ2-4; TRBD1 is a possible D gene (6 bases). The CDR3 sequence is 14 residues long. The germline V gene encodes CDR1 MNHEY and CDR2 SVGAGI. Trimming shortened V by 0 bases and J by 9 bases, and 12 bases separated the two germline ends. The CDR3 loop is CASSYSRGVGIQYF. The CDR3 coding sequence is TGTGCCAGCAGTTACTCCAGGGGAGTCGGCATTCAGTACTTC.

This sequence joins TRBV5-1 and TRBJ2-2; perhaps TRBD2 as D (6 bases). V shed 0 bases and J shed 7 bases, with 16 bases lying between them. The CDR3 consists of 16 residues. The V gene's germline CDR1 is SGHRS and CDR2 YFSETQ. The CDR3 DNA is TGCGCCAGCAGCTTGGATGCGGGGCGCGACGGCGGGGAGCTGTTTTTT. This gives the protein CASSLDAGRDGGELFF.

The CDR3 protein is CASSLSMGQGSGANVLTF. CDR3 nucleotides: TGCGCCAGCAGCTTGTCAATGGGACAGGGCTCTGGGGCCAACGTCCTGACTTTC. The chain joins TRBV5-1 to TRBJ2-6; 9 nucleotides align to TRBD1. The CDR3 contains 18 residues. The J segment lost 0 bases and the V segment lost 1 base, leaving 5 bases of the junction unmatched. In germline, CDR1 is SGHRS, CDR2 YFSETQ.

The chain combines TRBV5-1 with TRBJ2-7, with 9 nucleotides matching TRBD1. The V gene end was trimmed by 4 bases and the J gene end by 1 base; junction bases not matched to a gene: 9. Germline loops: CDR1 SGHRS, CDR2 YFSETQ. The CDR3 consists of 16 residues. The CDR3: CASSLGGTGQSYEQYF. CDR3 DNA: TGCGCCAGCAGCCTTGGAGGGACAGGGCAATCCTACGAGCAGTACTTC. The full variable domain, rest sourced from reference TRBV5-1 and TRBJ2-7, is KAGVTQTPRYLIKTRGQQVTLSCSPISGHRSVSWYQQTPGQGLQFLFEYFSETQRNKGNFPGRFSGRQFSNSRSEMNVSTLELGDSALYLCASSLGGTGQSYEQYFGPGTRLTVT.

The chain is built from TRBV5-6 and TRBJ1-1; D gene ambiguous. The CDR3 consists of 12 residues. Germline V gene data show CDR1 as SGHDT and CDR2 as YYEEEE. The germline V and J ends were trimmed by 1 base and 6 bases, with 7 bases remaining between them. CDR3 loop: CASSLFPAEAFF. In DNA, the CDR3 is TGTGCCAGCAGCTTGTTCCCCGCTGAAGCTTTCTTT. The entire variable domain, with the rest obtained from reference TRBV5-6 and TRBJ1-1, is as follows: DAGVTQSPTHLIKTRGQQVTLRCSPKSGHDTVSWYQQALGQGPQFIFQYYEEEERQRGNFPDRFSGHQFPNYSSELNVNALLLGDSALYLCASSLFPAEAFFGQGTRLTVV.

V gene TRBV5-1 combines with J gene TRBJ2-3; 12 positions agree with TRBD1. The CDR3 contains 15 residues. Looked up from germline, CDR1 is SGHRS and CDR2 is YFSETQ. With V trimmed by 4 bases and J by 6 bases, 6 bases remained unmatched. The CDR3 loop is CASSPGTGGEDTQYF. CDR3 DNA sequence: TGCGCCAGCAGCCCAGGGACAGGGGGCGAGGATACGCAGTATTTT.

The chain recombines TRBV2 with TRBJ2-3, with TRBD2 matching 7 bases. CDR1 is SNHLY and CDR2 is FYNNEI in the germline V gene. V lost 6 bases and J lost 8; bases outside the gene matches: 14. The CDR3 runs 15 residues. CDR3 bases: TGTGCCAGCAGGCGGGGAACTAGCGCGGCAGTTACGCAGTATTTT. Translation: CASRRGTSAAVTQYF.

This clone was observed a few times. The chain links TRBV28 to TRBJ1-2; tentative D call: TRBD1 (5 bases). The germline V gene has CDR1 MDHEN and CDR2 SYDVKM. The CDR3 loop spans 18 amino acids. V was trimmed by 8 bases and J by 0 bases, leaving 25 bases between them. In DNA, the CDR3 is TGTGCCAGCGAAGGTCAAACCCGGGGGGGTGTAGCTAACTATGGCTACACCTTC. Translation: CASEGQTRGGVANYGYTF.

The J gene is TRBJ1-2, the V gene TRBV2, with TRBD1 matching over 8 bases. Losses at the gene ends were 5 bases for V and 3 bases for J; bases not matched to a gene: 14. The CDR3 consists of 17 residues. Per the germline V gene, CDR1 is SNHLY and CDR2 is FYNNEI. The CDR3 loop reads CASSFPGTGVPDYGYTF. In nucleotides, the CDR3 is TGTGCCAGCAGTTTCCCCGGGACAGGAGTTCCAGACTATGGCTACACCTTC.

CDR3 amino acids: CASSFNAGNQPQHF. In DNA form, the CDR3 reads TGTGCCAGCAGCTTTAACGCGGGCAATCAGCCCCAGCATTTT. J is TRBJ1-5 and V is TRBV5-6; D is undetermined. Germline V gene data show CDR1 as SGHDT and CDR2 as YYEEEE. This CDR3 is built from 14 residues. The V gene lost 2 bases and the J gene lost 2 bases, with 8 bases spanning the gap.

The gene calls are TRBV18 and TRBJ1-1, with 10 nucleotides matching TRBD1. The CDR3 loop spans 15 amino acids. V lost 1 base, J lost 7 bases, and 6 bases stayed unmatched. Looked up from germline, CDR1 is KGHSH and CDR2 is LQKENI. The CDR3 DNA is TGTGCCAGCTCACCACAGGCGGGACAGGGGTATGAAGCTTTCTTT. Translating it yields CASSPQAGQGYEAFF.

The sample holds one count of this clone. The chain uses TRBV7-9 and TRBJ1-2; D is uncertain. CDR1 is SEHNR, CDR2 FQNEAQ, per germline (reference sequence). The CDR3 is 14 residues long. The V gene lost 1 base and the J gene lost 8 bases, with 14 bases spanning the gap. In DNA form, the CDR3 reads TGTGCCAGCAGCTTAGGGCAGGTTGAAGGAGGCTACACCTTC. This sequence encodes CASSLGQVEGGYTF.

The chain uses TRBV25-1 and TRBJ2-3; the match to TRBD2 covers 8 bases. Germline V lookup: CDR1 MGHDK, CDR2 SYGVNS. This CDR3 spans 14 amino acids. Trimming at V came to 5 bases and at J to 4 bases, leaving 5 bases not matched to a gene. Here the CDR3 reads CASSRGGRPDTQYF. In nucleotides, the CDR3 is TGTGCCAGCAGTCGGGGGGGCCGACCAGATACGCAGTATTTT.